Each of the 15 T cell receptor beta chains below was sequenced from the same sample in a study of persistence of HIV-infected CD4 T cells. Sequencing used immunoSEQ version 4 in survey mode. Using immunoSEQ multiplex PCR, the repertoire was profiled, and TCRdb retains in-frame clones only, with some absent. The sample has about 20,000 clones; around 78% are singletons. Their cognate antigens are unknown. Cells were stimulated with CMV-infected fibroblast lysates at around 9.1 ug/mL. Responding CD4+ T cells were sorted by upregulation of both CD40 ligand and CD69. Specimen: CD4+ T cells sorted from PBMCs after roughly 18-hour stimulation, collected from a patient who received antiretroviral therapy. The receptors originated from an adult man with HIV who was CMV-seropositive.

As for this clone: Other nucleotide sequences in the sample specify the same CDR3. The chain couples TRBV5-1 to TRBJ1-6; D might be TRBD1 (5 bases). The CDR3 consists of 14 residues. The germline CDR1 and CDR2 sequences are SGHRS and YFSETQ. Trimming took 0 bases from V and 10 from J, leaving 11 bases between them. The CDR3 DNA is TGCGCCAGCAGCTTGGGCCAGGGAAACTCACCCCTCCACTTT. Translated, it gives CASSLGQGNSPLHF. Full variable domain (missing parts from reference TRBV5-1 and TRBJ1-6): KAGVTQTPRYLIKTRGQQVTLSCSPISGHRSVSWYQQTPGQGLQFLFEYFSETQRNKGNFPGRFSGRQFSNSRSEMNVSTLELGDSALYLCASSLGQGNSPLHFGNGTRLTVT.

The chain joins TRBV4-2 to TRBJ1-1; the D gene is possibly TRBD1 (5 bases). CDR1 is LGHNA and CDR2 is YNFKEQ in the germline V gene. The CDR3 totals 15 residues. V gave up 5 bases and J gave up 7 bases, with 20 bases separating them. CDR3 amino acids: CASSLQQEGSFEAFF. CDR3 in DNA: TGTGCCAGCAGCTTGCAGCAGGAGGGGTCTTTTGAAGCTTTCTTT.

The J gene is TRBJ1-5, the V gene TRBV6-1; 7 nucleotides align to TRBD1. Germline V gives CDR1 MNHNS, CDR2 SASEGT. V lost 4 bases, J lost 0 bases, and 9 bases stayed unmatched. There are 17 residues in the CDR3. The CDR3 sequence: CASSAIRDSYSNQPQHF. DNA of the CDR3: TGTGCCAGCAGTGCCATTCGGGACAGCTATAGCAATCAGCCCCAGCATTTT.

This clone was seen a few times. V gene TRBV19 combines with J gene TRBJ1-1, with D possibly TRBD1 on 6 matching bases. The V end lost 6 bases, the J end lost 0 bases, and 14 bases lay between the germline ends. The CDR3 runs to 15 residues. Germline-derived CDR1 and CDR2 are LNHDA and SQIVND (reference sequence). The CDR3 region is CASSNGGIMNTEAFF. The DNA for the CDR3 is TGTGCCAGTAGCAACGGGGGCATCATGAACACTGAAGCTTTCTTT.

The gene calls are TRBV30 and TRBJ1-3; D perhaps matches TRBD1 (5 bases). From germline, CDR1 is GTSNPN and CDR2 SVGIG (reference sequence). The CDR3 covers 14 residues. V was cut by 3 bases and J by 0 bases, with 9 bases left in between. The CDR3 protein is CAWRTASSGNTIYF. CDR3 sequence (DNA): TGTGCCTGGAGGACAGCAAGCTCTGGAAACACCATATATTTT.

The V gene is TRBV6-5, the J gene TRBJ1-1; tentative D call: TRBD1 (5 bases). The CDR3 contains 14 residues. Germline CDR1 MNHEY, CDR2 SVGAGI. Between the trimmed V and J ends, which lost 7 bases and 1 base, there was a span of 13 bases. The CDR3 protein is CASTLTVTNTEAFF. CDR3 coding DNA: TGTGCCAGCACCCTGACAGTCACGAACACTGAAGCTTTCTTT.

The chain couples TRBV19 to TRBJ1-2, with D perhaps TRBD1 (6 bases). Trimming removed 3 bases at V and 8 bases at J, with 16 bases between. The CDR3 has 14 residues. Germline V gene data show CDR1 as LNHDA and CDR2 as SQIVND (reference sequence). The CDR3 protein is CASSMGTGHLGYTF. DNA for the CDR3: TGTGCCAGTAGTATGGGAACAGGGCACCTAGGCTACACCTTC.

About this clone: The identical CDR3 is also encoded by other nucleotide sequences in the sample. V usage is TRBV7-9 and J usage is TRBJ1-6, with 9 positions matching TRBD1. Germline trimming cut 4 bases from V and 3 bases from J; bases unmatched to any gene: 4. The CDR3 runs 16 residues. The germline CDR1 and CDR2 sequences are SEHNR and FQNEAQ (reference sequence). The CDR3 sequence is CASSSGQGFYNSPLHF. The CDR3 DNA reads TGTGCCAGCAGCTCGGGACAGGGTTTCTATAATTCACCCCTCCACTTT.

The chain couples TRBV5-6 to TRBJ2-1, with TRBD1 identical over 8 bases. V trimming: 1 base; J trimming: 6 bases; junction bases outside the gene matches: 0. This CDR3 is built from 13 residues. Germline CDR1 is SGHDT and CDR2 is YYEEEE. The CDR3 is CASSLTGGNEQFF. In DNA form, the CDR3 reads TGTGCCAGCAGCTTGACAGGGGGCAATGAGCAGTTCTTC.

The chain is built from TRBV15 and TRBJ2-7; a possible D gene is TRBD1 (6 bases). Germline CDR1 and CDR2: LNHNV and YYDKDF (reference sequence). CDR3 length equals 12 residues. V dropped 1 base and J dropped 6 bases, with 7 bases sitting between them. CDR3 in amino acids: CATSRARGEQYF. The CDR3 DNA reads as TGTGCCACCAGCAGAGCCAGGGGCGAGCAGTACTTC.

This clone was seen a few times. Distinct nucleotide sequences in the sample also encode this CDR3. The V and J genes are TRBV5-4 and TRBJ2-7; D could derive from TRBD1 or TRBD2 (6 bases each). Germline V lookup: CDR1 SGHNT, CDR2 YYREEE (reference sequence). This CDR3 contains 14 residues. V was shortened by 4 bases and J by 2 bases, with 13 bases between the two germline ends. CDR3 residues: CASSPTGGPYEQYF. The CDR3 bases are TGTGCCAGCAGCCCCACCGGGGGCCCCTACGAGCAGTACTTC.

V is TRBV19 and J is TRBJ2-7, with TRBD1 identical over 8 bases. Per germline, CDR1 LNHDA and CDR2 SQIVND (reference sequence). V was pared by 6 bases and J by 5 bases, with 6 bases of the junction left unmatched. The CDR3 spans 13 residues. The CDR3 loop reads CASSPRTGNEQYF. The CDR3 DNA is TGTGCCAGTAGCCCTAGGACAGGGAACGAGCAGTACTTC.

This rearrangement joins TRBV7-8 to TRBJ2-7; D is possibly TRBD1 (5 bases). The CDR3 spans 14 residues. CDR1 SGHVS and CDR2 FQNEAQ come from the germline V gene. Trimming stripped 4 bases from V and 5 bases from J, with 15 bases between. DNA for the CDR3: TGTGCCAGCAGCTCCACCTCCGTCAGGGACGAGCAGTACTTC. It yields the protein CASSSTSVRDEQYF.

This chain uses TRBV28 with TRBJ2-7, with unresolved D. CDR3 length: 11 amino acids. CDR1 MDHEN and CDR2 SYDVKM come from the germline V gene. CDR3 bases: TGTGCTTCCTCGAGCTCCTACGAGCAGTACTTC. Its translation is CASSSSYEQYF.

The gene calls are TRBV24-1 and TRBJ1-6; D is undetermined. Germline assignment: CDR1 KGHDR and CDR2 SFDVKD. The CDR3 runs 15 residues. Trimming left V 9 bases short and J 0 bases short, with 11 bases between. For the CDR3, the DNA is TGTGCCACCGGCTTGACCATCTCCTATAATTCACCCCTCCACTTT. It yields the protein CATGLTISYNSPLHF.